The 25 T cell receptor beta chains below come from one sample, sequenced in a study of T-cell memory formation after mild COVID-19. TCRdb itself ran the 5' RACE reads through MiXCR, one entry per CDR3 protein. The table includes 150,000 to 200,000 distinct CDR3 sequences, roughly 31% detected once. Source material: PBMCs or a T cell subset sorted from them (not recorded which). Receptors originate from an adult woman who had mild COVID-19 (a few samples of this study predate the infection). Cell type and time point are not known.

This clonotype appeared a single time. The gene calls are TRBV5-1 and TRBJ2-5, with D perhaps matching TRBD2 (6 bases). The CDR3 loop spans 16 amino acids. V was trimmed by 0 bases and J by 0 bases, leaving 12 bases between them. Germline-derived CDR1 and CDR2 are SGHRS and YFSETQ. The CDR3 protein is CASSLAGGMYQETQYF. The DNA of the CDR3 is TGCGCCAGCAGCTTGGCTGGCGGGATGTACCAAGAGACCCAGTACTTC.

This sequence joins TRBV27 and TRBJ2-2; TRBD1 matches 8 bases. In germline, CDR1 is MNHEY, CDR2 SMNVEV (reference sequence). V trimming: 3 bases; J trimming: 3 bases; junction bases outside the gene matches: 3. The CDR3 runs 15 residues. Here the CDR3 reads CASSFEQGDTGELFF. The CDR3 region has the DNA TGTGCCAGCAGTTTCGAACAGGGGGACACCGGGGAGCTGTTTTTT.

A few counts support this clonotype. The V gene is TRBV9, the J gene TRBJ1-2; D is unclear. Germline CDR1 reads SGDLS; CDR2 reads YYNGEE. The V end was cut by 0 bases, the J end by 8 bases, with 8 bases between. CDR3 length: 12 residues. CDR3 sequence: CASSVAGSGYTF. DNA of the CDR3: TGTGCCAGCAGCGTAGCTGGATCGGGCTACACCTTC.

The CDR3 protein is CASSSRGGGANVLTF. The CDR3 DNA follows: TGTGCCAGCAGTTCAAGGGGTGGCGGGGCCAACGTCCTGACTTTC. V gene TRBV12-3 or TRBV12-4 combines with J gene TRBJ2-6; D may be TRBD1 (5 bases). V lost 4 bases to trimming and J lost 4 bases, with 11 bases between them. The CDR3 runs 15 residues.

The V and J genes are TRBV19 and TRBJ1-2; 7 nucleotides align to TRBD1. J was trimmed by 5 bases and V by 9 bases; bases with no gene match: 12. The CDR3 length is 14 residues. In germline, CDR1 is LNHDA, CDR2 SQIVND (reference sequence). The CDR3: CASRLGRGLYGYTF. The DNA for the CDR3 is TGTGCCAGCCGCCTGGGCAGGGGGTTATATGGCTACACCTTC. Supplemented by reference TRBV19 and TRBJ1-2, the full variable domain reads DGGITQSPKYLFRKEGQNVTLSCEQNLNHDAMYWYRQDPGQGLRLIYYSQIVNDFQKGDIAEGYSVSREKKESFPLTVTSAQKNPTAFYLCASRLGRGLYGYTFGSGTRLTVV.

This clonotype was seen a few times. The chain couples TRBV12-3 or TRBV12-4 to TRBJ2-1, with D perhaps matching TRBD2 (6 bases). CDR3 size: 16 residues. Trimming stripped 5 bases from V and 0 bases from J, with 14 bases between. As DNA, the CDR3 is TGTGCCAGCAGTACGGTAGCGGTCGGCTCCTACAATGAGCAGTTCTTC. This gives the protein CASSTVAVGSYNEQFF.

The rearrangement links TRBV7-9 to TRBJ2-7, with 10 bases lining up with TRBD2. With 8 bases clipped from V and 7 bases from J, the junction kept 8 bases outside the gene matches. The CDR3 spans 13 residues. Germline-derived CDR1 and CDR2 are SEHNR and FQNEAQ (reference sequence). CDR3 in amino acids: CASEREGLVEQYF. CDR3 in DNA: TGTGCCAGCGAGCGGGAGGGGCTAGTGGAGCAGTACTTC.

This clonotype appeared a few times. The chain recombines TRBV30 with TRBJ1-1; D unresolved. Between the trimmed V and J ends, which lost 3 bases and 1 base, there was a span of 9 bases. The CDR3 has 13 amino acids. The germline gives CDR1 GTSNPN, CDR2 SVGIG (reference sequence). This chain's CDR3 is CAWRVMGNTEAFF. Written as DNA, the CDR3 is TGTGCCTGGAGAGTGATGGGGAACACTGAAGCTTTCTTT.

The J gene is TRBJ2-4, the V gene TRBV5-6; TRBD1 matches 7 bases. The V and J ends lost 3 bases and 7 bases, in that order; junction bases with no gene match: 7. This CDR3 is built from 14 residues. Germline V gene data show CDR1 as SGHDT and CDR2 as YYEEEE. The CDR3 protein is CASSYELTGNIQYF. The DNA for the CDR3 is TGTGCCAGCAGCTACGAACTGACAGGGAACATTCAGTACTTC.

This chain joins TRBV29-1 and TRBJ2-7; D is tentatively TRBD1 or TRBD2 (5 bases each). This CDR3 region has 12 residues. With 4 bases removed from V and 2 bases from J, the gap between germline ends came to 9 bases. The germline V gene has CDR1 SQVTM and CDR2 ANQGSEA. Here the CDR3 DNA reads TGCAGCGTTGGGGACGGGGCCTACGAGCAGTACTTC. Its translation: CSVGDGAYEQYF.

Only a few counts were recorded for this clonotype. V usage is TRBV6-5 and J usage is TRBJ1-1, with a weak D call TRBD1 (6 bases). Trimming removed 0 bases at V and 6 bases at J, with 14 bases between. CDR1 is MNHEY, CDR2 SVGAGI, per germline. This CDR3 has 15 amino acids. The CDR3 DNA is TGTGCCAGCAGTTACTCTGGGGGGGCCGGCGCTGAAGCTTTCTTT. Translation gives CASSYSGGAGAEAFF.

The rearrangement links TRBV14 to TRBJ1-1; unclear D gene. Germline V gene data show CDR1 as SGHDN and CDR2 as FVKESK. The V gene lost 0 bases and the J gene lost 4 bases, with 21 bases spanning the gap. The CDR3 covers 18 residues. The CDR3 loop is CASSQDLLGVGPSTEAFF. CDR3 in DNA: TGTGCCAGCAGCCAAGATCTATTGGGAGTAGGGCCTAGCACTGAAGCTTTCTTT.

This clonotype was seen only a few times. This chain uses TRBV20-1 with TRBJ2-7, with TRBD1 identical over 7 bases. J lost 6 bases, V lost 0 bases, and 8 bases had no gene match. The CDR3 is made up of 14 amino acids. CDR1 DFQATT and CDR2 SNEGSKA come from the germline V gene (reference sequence). The CDR3 protein is CSARDGQVPVEQYF. The CDR3 DNA is TGCAGTGCTAGAGACGGACAGGTCCCAGTCGAGCAGTACTTC.

This chain links TRBV3-1 with TRBJ1-6; D uncertain. The germline CDR1 and CDR2 sequences are LGHDT and YNNKEL (reference sequence). The CDR3 extends over 16 amino acids. The V end was cut by 1 base, the J end by 10 bases, with 17 bases between. The CDR3 protein is CASSQGWLLRESPLHF. In DNA, the CDR3 is TGTGCCAGCAGCCAAGGGTGGCTCCTCCGGGAATCACCCCTCCACTTT.

This chain connects TRBV28 to TRBJ2-7; 15 bases agree with TRBD2. The CDR3 has 16 amino acids. The junction had 7 bases not matched to a gene; V was cut back by 6 bases and J by 4 bases. Germline assignment: CDR1 MDHEN and CDR2 SYDVKM. The CDR3 sequence is CASSLSGTSGRYEQYF. Written as DNA, the CDR3 is TGTGCCAGCAGCCTGTCCGGGACTAGCGGGAGGTACGAGCAGTACTTC.

The chain employs TRBV20-1 and TRBJ2-5; D not certain. The germline gives CDR1 DFQATT, CDR2 SNEGSKA (reference sequence). V was pared by 0 bases and J by 5 bases, with 4 bases between. The CDR3 runs 11 residues. The CDR3 nucleotides read TGCAGTGCTAGAGATTGGGAGACCCAGTACTTC. Amino acid sequence: CSARDWETQYF.

The rearrangement joins TRBV25-1 to TRBJ2-5; 12 bases are shared with TRBD2. V lost 8 bases to trimming and J lost 5 bases; unmatched junction nucleotides: 3. This CDR3 spans 13 amino acids. CDR1 and CDR2 from the germline V gene are MGHDK and SYGVNS. CDR3 bases: TGTGCCAGCCTAGCGGGGGGGCAGGAGACCCAGTACTTC. It yields the protein CASLAGGQETQYF.

The V and J genes are TRBV12-3 or TRBV12-4 and TRBJ2-1; the D gene is possibly TRBD2 (6 bases). The CDR3 totals 15 residues. The V end lost 1 base, the J end lost 2 bases, and 9 bases lay between the germline ends. DNA for the CDR3: TGTGCCAGCAGTTTAGAGCAGCGGGCCTACAATGAGCAGTTCTTC. Protein: CASSLEQRAYNEQFF.

In its sample, this clonotype was seen a few times. The genes are TRBV12-3 or TRBV12-4 and TRBJ2-7; the match to TRBD2 covers 8 bases. The junction had 7 bases not matched to a gene; V was cut back by 9 bases and J by 3 bases. CDR3 length: 13 residues. The CDR3 DNA reads TGTGCCAGTAGGAAAACTAGCGGCTACGAGCAGTACTTC. Amino acid sequence: CASRKTSGYEQYF.

CDR3 amino acids: CSVALDVYFEAEQYF. CDR3 in DNA: TGCAGCGTTGCCCTGGACGTTTACTTCGAGGCCGAGCAGTACTTC. This chain uses TRBV29-1 with TRBJ2-7; the D is unclear. CDR1 SQVTM and CDR2 ANQGSEA come from the germline V gene. V shed 4 bases and J shed 6 bases, with 22 bases lying between them. CDR3 length: 15 residues.

The chain joins TRBV11-2 to TRBJ2-1, with a possible D match to TRBD1 (7 bases). Trimming cost V 4 bases and J 10 bases, with 11 bases left between them. Germline CDR1 reads SGHAT; CDR2 reads FQNNGV. The CDR3 loop spans 12 amino acids. Here the CDR3 DNA reads TGTGCCAGCAGCTCAGGGGGAGGCGAGCAGTTCTTC. This sequence encodes CASSSGGGEQFF.

The rearrangement uses TRBV30 and TRBJ2-7, with no clear D. Germline V gene lookup returns CDR1 GTSNPN and CDR2 SVGIG (reference sequence). The CDR3 spans 12 residues. With 2 bases removed from V and 3 bases from J, the gap between germline ends came to 8 bases. The CDR3, as DNA: TGTGCCTGGAGTAGTCAACTCTACGAGCAGTACTTC. Protein: CAWSSQLYEQYF.

The CDR3 loop reads CASSFPNSPLHF. CDR3 DNA sequence: TGTGCCAGCAGCTTCCCAAATTCACCCCTCCACTTT. V and J are TRBV7-9 and TRBJ1-6; D ambiguous. This CDR3 has 12 amino acids. CDR1 is SEHNR, CDR2 FQNEAQ, per germline (reference sequence). The V and J ends lost 3 bases and 7 bases respectively, with 4 bases between them.

This clonotype was counted between two and nine times. The genes are TRBV2 and TRBJ2-7; D possibly corresponds to TRBD1 (5 bases). Germline CDR1 is SNHLY and CDR2 is FYNNEI. The CDR3 is made up of 14 amino acids. V lost 6 bases to trimming and J lost 0 bases, with 12 bases between them. CDR3 residues: CASRDPRVSYEQYF. In nucleotides, the CDR3 is TGTGCCAGCAGGGACCCCAGGGTCTCCTACGAGCAGTACTTC.

The gene calls are TRBV20-1 and TRBJ1-4, with 10 bases that match TRBD1. Losses at the gene ends were 3 bases for V and 5 bases for J; bases not matched to a gene: 6. The CDR3 covers 15 residues. CDR1 DFQATT and CDR2 SNEGSKA come from the germline V gene (reference sequence). CDR3 sequence: CSASPRDRGNEKLFF. The DNA for the CDR3 is TGCAGTGCTAGCCCCCGGGACAGGGGCAATGAAAAACTGTTTTTT.